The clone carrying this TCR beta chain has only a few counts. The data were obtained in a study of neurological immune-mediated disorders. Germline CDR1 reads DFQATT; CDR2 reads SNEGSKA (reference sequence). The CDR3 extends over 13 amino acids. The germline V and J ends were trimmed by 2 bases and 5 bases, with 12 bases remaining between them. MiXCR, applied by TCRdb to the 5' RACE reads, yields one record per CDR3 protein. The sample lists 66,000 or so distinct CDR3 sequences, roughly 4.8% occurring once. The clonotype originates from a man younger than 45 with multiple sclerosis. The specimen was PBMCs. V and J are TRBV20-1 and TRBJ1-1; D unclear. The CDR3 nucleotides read TGCAGTGCTAGACGGGGAGGAGGGACTGAAGCTTTCTTT. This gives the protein CSARRGGGTEAFF.